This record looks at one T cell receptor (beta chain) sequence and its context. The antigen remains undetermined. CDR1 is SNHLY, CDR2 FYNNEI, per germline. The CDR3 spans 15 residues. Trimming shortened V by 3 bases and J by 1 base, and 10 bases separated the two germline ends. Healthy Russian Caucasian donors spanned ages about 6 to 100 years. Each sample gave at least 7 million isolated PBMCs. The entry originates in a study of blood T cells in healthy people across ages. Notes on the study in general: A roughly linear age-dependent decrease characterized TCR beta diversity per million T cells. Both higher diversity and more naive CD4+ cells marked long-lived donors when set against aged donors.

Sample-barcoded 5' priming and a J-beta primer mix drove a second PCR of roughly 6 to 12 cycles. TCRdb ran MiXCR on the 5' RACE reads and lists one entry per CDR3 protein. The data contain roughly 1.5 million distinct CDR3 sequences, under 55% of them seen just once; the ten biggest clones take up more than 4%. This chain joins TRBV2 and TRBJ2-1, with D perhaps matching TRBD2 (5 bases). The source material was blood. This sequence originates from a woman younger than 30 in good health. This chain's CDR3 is CASSDPGSSYNEQFF. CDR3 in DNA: TGTGCCAGCAGTGATCCGGGGAGTTCCTACAATGAGCAGTTCTTC.